This is a list of T cell receptor beta chains from one sample in a study of brain T cells in children with intractable seizures. TCRdb keeps only in-frame clones here, not all; method: immunoSEQ multiplex PCR. This sample has about 340,000 clones, with 93% found just once. The starting material was peripheral blood, obtained about 5 months after surgery. The receptor set was obtained from a boy younger than two with tuberous sclerosis and intractable seizures. Each CDR3 is given with its conserved first and last residue. Fields, in order: J gene, clone size, D gene, CDR3 length, V gene, CDR3 DNA, CDR3 protein. A D gene is named only where the DNA matches it firmly. Size is stated for part of the rows, as once, few or many counts, or as a class when the clone is expanded.

j_call: TRBJ1-5
clone_size: -
d_call: TRBD1
cdr3_length: 15
v_call: TRBV25-1
cdr3_nt: TGTGCCAGCAGTGATGGGACAGGGACCTATCAGCCCCAGCATTTT
cdr3_aa: CASSDGTGTYQPQHF

j_call: TRBJ2-1
clone_size: -
d_call: TRBD2
cdr3_length: 15
v_call: TRBV5-1
cdr3_nt: TGCGCCAGCAGCTCCTTAGCGGGGACCCACAATGAGCAGTTCTTC
cdr3_aa: CASSSLAGTHNEQFF

j_call: TRBJ2-7
clone_size: -
d_call: -
cdr3_length: 17
v_call: TRBV11-3
cdr3_nt: TGTGCCAGCAGCGTCCTCACCTCCGGAACAGGTGTCTACGAGCAGTACTTC
cdr3_aa: CASSVLTSGTGVYEQYF

j_call: TRBJ1-1
clone_size: -
d_call: TRBD1
cdr3_length: 15
v_call: TRBV27
cdr3_nt: TGTGCCAGCAGGCCGACACAGGGGTTGAACACTGAAGCTTTCTTT
cdr3_aa: CASRPTQGLNTEAFF

j_call: TRBJ2-1
clone_size: once
d_call: -
cdr3_length: 19
v_call: TRBV5-4
cdr3_nt: TGTGCCAGCAGCTTGATGGGGGAGGCGCCCCCGAGCTCCTACAATGAGCAGTTCTTC
cdr3_aa: CASSLMGEAPPSSYNEQFF

j_call: TRBJ1-6
clone_size: -
d_call: -
cdr3_length: 14
v_call: TRBV28
cdr3_nt: TGTGCCAGCAGTTTTGAGAACCGCCGAGGGGCCCTCCACTTT
cdr3_aa: CASSFENRRGALHF

j_call: TRBJ1-2
clone_size: -
d_call: -
cdr3_length: 14
v_call: TRBV19
cdr3_nt: TGTGCCAGTACCACCCCCCTTGTACCCTATGGCTACACCTTC
cdr3_aa: CASTTPLVPYGYTF

j_call: TRBJ1-2
clone_size: -
d_call: -
cdr3_length: 17
v_call: TRBV7-9
cdr3_nt: TGTGCCAGCAGCTTTCAATCTGGAGCCATCCAAAGGGATGGCTACACCTTC
cdr3_aa: CASSFQSGAIQRDGYTF

j_call: TRBJ1-5
clone_size: few
d_call: TRBD1
cdr3_length: 13
v_call: TRBV24-1
cdr3_nt: TGTGCCACCAGTGTTGGACAGGGGCAGCCCCAGCATTTT
cdr3_aa: CATSVGQGQPQHF

j_call: TRBJ2-2
clone_size: -
d_call: TRBD1
cdr3_length: 16
v_call: TRBV7-9
cdr3_nt: TGTGCCAGCAGCTCATCACGACAGGGGGTGTTCGGGGAGCTGTTTTTT
cdr3_aa: CASSSSRQGVFGELFF

j_call: TRBJ1-2
clone_size: -
d_call: -
cdr3_length: 14
v_call: TRBV9
cdr3_nt: TGTGCCAGCAGCGTAACGCAGGTGCCGTATGGCTACACCTTC
cdr3_aa: CASSVTQVPYGYTF

j_call: TRBJ1-1
clone_size: once
d_call: TRBD1
cdr3_length: 15
v_call: TRBV7-6
cdr3_nt: TGTGCCAGCAGCTTTTTAGGGGGCCCGAACACTGAAGCTTTCTTT
cdr3_aa: CASSFLGGPNTEAFF

j_call: TRBJ1-1
clone_size: -
d_call: -
cdr3_length: 14
v_call: TRBV5-4
cdr3_nt: TGTGCCAGCAGCTTGGGTGGGCAGAACACTGAAGCTTTCTTT
cdr3_aa: CASSLGGQNTEAFF

j_call: TRBJ2-1
clone_size: -
d_call: TRBD2
cdr3_length: 18
v_call: TRBV9
cdr3_nt: TGTGCCAGCAGCGCTGACCGAACTAGCGAAAGTCCCTACAATGAGCAGTTCTTC
cdr3_aa: CASSADRTSESPYNEQFF

j_call: TRBJ1-2
clone_size: -
d_call: -
cdr3_length: 14
v_call: TRBV5-6
cdr3_nt: TGTGCCAGCAGCTTGGATCGGGCGGGCTATGGCTACACCTTC
cdr3_aa: CASSLDRAGYGYTF

j_call: TRBJ2-5
clone_size: -
d_call: -
cdr3_length: 11
v_call: TRBV30
cdr3_nt: TGTGCCTGGGGGGCCGGAGAGACCCAGTACTTC
cdr3_aa: CAWGAGETQYF

j_call: TRBJ2-2
clone_size: -
d_call: -
cdr3_length: 14
v_call: TRBV6-5
cdr3_nt: TGTGCCAGCAGTTATACGCAGGGAACCGGGGAGCTGTTTTTT
cdr3_aa: CASSYTQGTGELFF

j_call: TRBJ2-3
clone_size: -
d_call: -
cdr3_length: 18
v_call: TRBV19
cdr3_nt: TGTGCCAGTAGTATAGATCAGCAAGGGAAACTTAGCACAGATACGCAGTATTTT
cdr3_aa: CASSIDQQGKLSTDTQYF

j_call: TRBJ2-1
clone_size: -
d_call: -
cdr3_length: 17
v_call: TRBV9
cdr3_nt: TGTGCCAGCAGCCCCCGGACTTTTCCCAGCTCCTACAATGAGCAGTTCTTC
cdr3_aa: CASSPRTFPSSYNEQFF

j_call: TRBJ2-1
clone_size: -
d_call: -
cdr3_length: 19
v_call: TRBV5-1
cdr3_nt: TGCGCCAGCAGCTTGGAGCCACCGAGGGGTTTGGGGGCCTACAATGAGCAGTTCTTC
cdr3_aa: CASSLEPPRGLGAYNEQFF

j_call: TRBJ2-7
clone_size: -
d_call: -
cdr3_length: 14
v_call: TRBV5-1
cdr3_nt: TGCGCCAGCAGCTCGCCGCCAGGTACCTACGAGCAGTACTTC
cdr3_aa: CASSSPPGTYEQYF

j_call: TRBJ2-3
clone_size: -
d_call: TRBD2
cdr3_length: 15
v_call: TRBV29-1
cdr3_nt: TGCAGCGTTGAAGAAGGGAGGGGAGACACAGATACGCAGTATTTT
cdr3_aa: CSVEEGRGDTDTQYF

j_call: TRBJ2-2
clone_size: -
d_call: -
cdr3_length: 18
v_call: TRBV25-1
cdr3_nt: TGTGCCAGCAGTGAACTTATGGGCCGCGGAACGAACACCGGGGAGCTGTTTTTT
cdr3_aa: CASSELMGRGTNTGELFF

j_call: TRBJ1-1
clone_size: -
d_call: TRBD1
cdr3_length: 16
v_call: TRBV5-1
cdr3_nt: TGCGCCAGCATCCCCGAGGGACAGGGGTGGAACACTGAAGCTTTCTTT
cdr3_aa: CASIPEGQGWNTEAFF

j_call: TRBJ2-7
clone_size: -
d_call: TRBD2
cdr3_length: 15
v_call: TRBV6-2/TRBV6-3
cdr3_nt: TGTGCCAGCAGTCGGACTAGCGGGAGTGGGTACGAGCAGTACTTC
cdr3_aa: CASSRTSGSGYEQYF

j_call: TRBJ2-1
clone_size: once
d_call: TRBD2
cdr3_length: 16
v_call: TRBV2
cdr3_nt: TGTGCCAGCAGTGAAATGTCAGGACTAGGGCGGGATGAGCAGTTCTTC
cdr3_aa: CASSEMSGLGRDEQFF

j_call: TRBJ2-5
clone_size: -
d_call: -
cdr3_length: 12
v_call: TRBV5-4
cdr3_nt: TGTGCCAGCAGCTTGGACCAAGAGACCCAGTACTTC
cdr3_aa: CASSLDQETQYF

j_call: TRBJ1-2
clone_size: -
d_call: TRBD1
cdr3_length: 13
v_call: TRBV6-5
cdr3_nt: TGTGCCAGCTTCAGGGACAGGGGGCATGGCTACACCTTC
cdr3_aa: CASFRDRGHGYTF

j_call: TRBJ2-2
clone_size: few
d_call: -
cdr3_length: 16
v_call: TRBV13
cdr3_nt: TGTGCCAGCAGCGGGCCGGGACTCGTAAACACCGGGGAGCTGTTTTTT
cdr3_aa: CASSGPGLVNTGELFF

j_call: TRBJ2-5
clone_size: -
d_call: -
cdr3_length: 16
v_call: TRBV10-3
cdr3_nt: TGTGCCATCAGTGAGCTAGGGGCAGGCCTCCAAGAGACCCAGTACTTC
cdr3_aa: CAISELGAGLQETQYF

j_call: TRBJ2-3
clone_size: -
d_call: -
cdr3_length: 16
v_call: TRBV2
cdr3_nt: TGTGCCAGCAGTGAAGTACAGGAAAAAGGCACAGATACGCAGTATTTT
cdr3_aa: CASSEVQEKGTDTQYF

j_call: TRBJ1-2
clone_size: -
d_call: -
cdr3_length: 13
v_call: TRBV18
cdr3_nt: TGTGCCAGCTCACCTGGAGGGGAAGTTGGCTACACCTTC
cdr3_aa: CASSPGGEVGYTF

j_call: TRBJ1-2
clone_size: few
d_call: TRBD1
cdr3_length: 15
v_call: TRBV7-9
cdr3_nt: TGTGCCAGCAGCCCAGGACAGGGTGTAATGTATGGCTACACCTTC
cdr3_aa: CASSPGQGVMYGYTF

j_call: TRBJ2-2
clone_size: -
d_call: TRBD1
cdr3_length: 16
v_call: TRBV4-2
cdr3_nt: TGTGCCAGCAGCCAGAAACAGGGGATCGACACCGGGGAGCTGTTTTTT
cdr3_aa: CASSQKQGIDTGELFF

j_call: TRBJ2-3
clone_size: -
d_call: -
cdr3_length: 15
v_call: TRBV5-1
cdr3_nt: TGCGCCAGCAGCTTGATACAGACGGACACAGATACGCAGTATTTT
cdr3_aa: CASSLIQTDTDTQYF

j_call: TRBJ2-7
clone_size: -
d_call: -
cdr3_length: 13
v_call: TRBV6-1
cdr3_nt: TGTGCCAGCAGTGAGGGGCCAGCCTACGAGCAGTACTTC
cdr3_aa: CASSEGPAYEQYF

j_call: TRBJ2-2
clone_size: -
d_call: TRBD1
cdr3_length: 16
v_call: TRBV11-2
cdr3_nt: TGTGCCAGCAGCTTAAACAGGGGCGCGAACACCGGGGAGCTGTTTTTT
cdr3_aa: CASSLNRGANTGELFF

j_call: TRBJ1-6
clone_size: -
d_call: -
cdr3_length: 15
v_call: TRBV5-1
cdr3_nt: TGCGCCAGCAGCTTGTCCCAGGTGGATAATTCACCCCTCCACTTT
cdr3_aa: CASSLSQVDNSPLHF

j_call: TRBJ2-1
clone_size: -
d_call: TRBD1
cdr3_length: 16
v_call: TRBV19
cdr3_nt: TGTGCCAGTAGTAAATTGAGGACAGGGGAATACAATGAGCAGTTCTTC
cdr3_aa: CASSKLRTGEYNEQFF

j_call: TRBJ2-2
clone_size: -
d_call: -
cdr3_length: 12
v_call: TRBV2
cdr3_nt: TGTGCCAGCACGAGGGGCACCGGGGAGCTGTTTTTT
cdr3_aa: CASTRGTGELFF

j_call: TRBJ2-3
clone_size: few
d_call: -
cdr3_length: 13
v_call: TRBV9
cdr3_nt: TGTGCCAGCAGCGCACTCAGGACAGATACGCAGTATTTT
cdr3_aa: CASSALRTDTQYF

j_call: TRBJ1-5
clone_size: -
d_call: -
cdr3_length: 15
v_call: TRBV6-5
cdr3_nt: TGTGCCAGCAGCCCGACTGGGATGGGTAATCAGCCCCAGCATTTT
cdr3_aa: CASSPTGMGNQPQHF

j_call: TRBJ1-1
clone_size: once
d_call: -
cdr3_length: 11
v_call: TRBV30
cdr3_nt: TGTGCCTGGAGTTCATCAGGGGACGCTTTCTTT
cdr3_aa: CAWSSSGDAFF

j_call: TRBJ2-1
clone_size: -
d_call: TRBD2
cdr3_length: 17
v_call: TRBV25-1
cdr3_nt: TGTGCCAGCAGTGACCCTTATCTAGCGGGGGCGTACAATGAGCAGTTCTTC
cdr3_aa: CASSDPYLAGAYNEQFF

j_call: TRBJ1-1
clone_size: -
d_call: TRBD1
cdr3_length: 17
v_call: TRBV11-2
cdr3_nt: TGTGCCAGCAGCTTAGCTCGCGACAGGGGTACGAACACTGAAGCTTTCTTT
cdr3_aa: CASSLARDRGTNTEAFF

j_call: TRBJ1-5
clone_size: -
d_call: TRBD1
cdr3_length: 13
v_call: TRBV18
cdr3_nt: TGTGCCAGCTCAACAGGGGGGAATCAGCCCCAGCATTTT
cdr3_aa: CASSTGGNQPQHF

j_call: TRBJ2-6
clone_size: -
d_call: -
cdr3_length: 15
v_call: TRBV24-1
cdr3_nt: TGTGCCACCAGCGCAGGGGGGTCTGGGGCCAACGTCCTGACTTTC
cdr3_aa: CATSAGGSGANVLTF

j_call: TRBJ2-4
clone_size: -
d_call: -
cdr3_length: 16
v_call: TRBV6-7
cdr3_nt: TGTGCCAGCAGTTACCCCCGGGAACTAGCCAAAAACATTCAGTACTTC
cdr3_aa: CASSYPRELAKNIQYF

j_call: TRBJ2-7
clone_size: -
d_call: -
cdr3_length: 16
v_call: TRBV4-2
cdr3_nt: TGTGCCAGCAGCCAAGTTGTGGTAGGGGGGACCTACGAGCAGTACTTC
cdr3_aa: CASSQVVVGGTYEQYF

j_call: TRBJ2-2
clone_size: -
d_call: TRBD2
cdr3_length: 12
v_call: TRBV5-1
cdr3_nt: TGCGCCAGCAGCTTGGAACCGGGGGGTGTACTTTTT
cdr3_aa: CASSLEPGGVLF

j_call: TRBJ2-2
clone_size: -
d_call: -
cdr3_length: 15
v_call: TRBV6-6
cdr3_nt: TGTGCCAGCAGCCAGACAGGCGGGGGCACCGGGGAGCTGTTTTTT
cdr3_aa: CASSQTGGGTGELFF

j_call: TRBJ2-7
clone_size: -
d_call: TRBD2
cdr3_length: 15
v_call: TRBV2
cdr3_nt: TGTGCCAGCAGTGAAGCGACGGGGGGGTCCTACGAGCAGTACTTC
cdr3_aa: CASSEATGGSYEQYF

j_call: TRBJ2-7
clone_size: -
d_call: -
cdr3_length: 14
v_call: TRBV30
cdr3_nt: TGTGCCTGGAGTGTAGGGGGGTCCCTCTACGAGCAGTACTTC
cdr3_aa: CAWSVGGSLYEQYF

j_call: TRBJ2-7
clone_size: once
d_call: TRBD2
cdr3_length: 16
v_call: TRBV12-5
cdr3_nt: TGTGCTAGTGGTTTAAGGACTAGCGGTTTCTCCTACGAGCAGTACTTC
cdr3_aa: CASGLRTSGFSYEQYF